The next 20 T cell receptor beta chains were all read from a single sample in a study of beta chain features in type 1 diabetes (dated by TCRdb to 2017 to 2018). The method behind the library was the immunoSEQ multiplex PCR assay. All of the isolated RNA was reverse transcribed with the High Capacity cDNA Reverse Transcription Kit, so expressed TCRB transcripts were sequenced. TCRdb carries this immuneACCESS record with in-frame sequences only. Its versions omit some clonotypes, under half of them owing to an unresolved V gene in the studies checked, with the rest unexplained. A total of around 360,000 clones appear in this sample, around an eighth of them only once. The top ten clonotypes cover 0.0095% to 0.013% of the sample. General conclusions and limits of the study: Type 1 diabetes patients showed a moderate but significant shortening of TCRB CDR3 length in all four CD4+ subsets.

No antigen is known for these receptors. The specimen sequenced was naive CD4+ T cells from blood. The sample's cell subset or site, from its label and the paper: true naive CD4+ T cells. The receptors here all came from a woman between 18 and 29 years old with type 1 diabetes.

This clone was counted a few times. The V and J genes are TRBV11-2 and TRBJ2-5; possible D gene TRBD2, 5 bases. The CDR3 sequence is 14 residues long. Germline-derived CDR1 and CDR2 are SGHAT and FQNNGV. V was cut by 4 bases and J by 9 bases, with 18 bases left in between. CDR3 in amino acids: CASSSPRGRGAQYF. CDR3 nucleotides: TGTGCCAGCAGCTCACCCAGAGGGCGTGGGGCCCAGTACTTC.

This clone has only a few counts. The V gene is TRBV29-1, the J gene TRBJ2-5, with D perhaps matching TRBD1 (6 bases). The J call may be mistaken, given a closer DNA end match to TRBJ2-7. Germline V gene sequence: CDR1 SQVTM, CDR2 ANQGSEA. This CDR3 is 13 amino acids long. The CDR3 loop reads CSVRTGTYDEQYF. The CDR3 DNA sequence: TGCAGCGTTAGAACAGGGACCTACGACGAGCAGTACTTC.

CDR3 sequence: CANDAGTSINEQFF. The CDR3 bases are TGTGCCAACGACGCCGGGACTAGCATCAATGAGCAGTTCTTC. This chain connects TRBV7-9 to TRBJ2-1; 9 nucleotides line up with TRBD2. V gave up 10 bases and J gave up 6 bases; unmatched junction bases: 10. The CDR3 totals 14 residues. Germline lookup yields CDR1 SEHNR and CDR2 FQNEAQ (reference sequence). Together with reference TRBV7-9 and TRBJ2-1, the CDR3 gives the full variable domain: DTGVSQNPRHKITKRGQNVTFRCDPISEHNRLYWYRQTLGQGPEFLTYFQNEAQLEKSRLLSDRFSAERPKGSFSTLEIQRTEQGDSAMYLCANDAGTSINEQFFGPGTRLTVL.

The rearrangement joins TRBV29-1 to TRBJ1-1, with 7 bases fitting TRBD1. Per the germline V gene, CDR1 is SQVTM and CDR2 is ANQGSEA. J lost 2 bases, V lost 1 base, and 4 bases had no gene match. The CDR3 extends over 14 amino acids. CDR3 loop: CSVEAGTANTEAFF. CDR3 nucleotide sequence: TGCAGCGTTGAAGCCGGGACAGCCAACACTGAAGCTTTCTTT.

The chain has TRBV7-9 and TRBJ2-1; 9 nucleotides line up with TRBD1. Trimming took 4 bases from V and 3 from J; bases not matched to a gene: 7. Germline CDR1 and CDR2: SEHNR and FQNEAQ (reference sequence). CDR3 length: 16 amino acids. The CDR3 sequence: CASSSSGTGIYNEQFF. The CDR3 DNA reads as TGTGCCAGCAGCTCCTCCGGGACAGGGATCTACAATGAGCAGTTCTTC.

This chain connects TRBV16 to TRBJ1-1, with 7 bases that match TRBD1. The CDR3 is 14 residues long. The germline V gene has CDR1 KGHSY and CDR2 FQNENV. Unmatched junction bases numbered 2, after V lost 3 bases and J lost 1 base. DNA of the CDR3: TGTGCCAGCAGCCATCAGGGGGAGAACACTGAAGCTTTCTTT. Translation: CASSHQGENTEAFF.

The rearrangement joins TRBV18 to TRBJ2-5, with no clear D. The CDR3 consists of 12 residues. Trimming pared 2 bases from V and 2 bases from J, leaving 3 bases between. The V gene's germline CDR1 is KGHSH and CDR2 LQKENI. The DNA of the CDR3 is TGTGCCAGCTCACCATATCAAGAGACCCAGTACTTC. Protein sequence: CASSPYQETQYF.

CDR3: CASSLGLAPTDTQYF. In DNA form, the CDR3 reads TGTGCCAGCAGCTTAGGCCTAGCGCCTACAGATACGCAGTATTTT. This chain connects TRBV5-4 to TRBJ2-3, with a weak D call TRBD2 (6 bases). The ends were cut back, 2 bases at V and 3 bases at J, with 13 bases in the middle. Per the germline V gene, CDR1 is SGHNT and CDR2 is YYREEE (reference sequence). The length of the CDR3 is 15 residues.

This clone came up a few times. This sequence joins TRBV5-1 and TRBJ2-3; 8 nucleotides line up with TRBD1. Germline CDR1 is SGHRS and CDR2 is YFSETQ. After removal of 5 bases from V and 2 bases from J, the junction contained 4 bases not matched to a gene. The CDR3 extends over 14 amino acids. The CDR3 sequence is CASSRQGPTDTQYF. CDR3 nucleotides: TGCGCCAGCAGTCGACAGGGGCCCACAGATACGCAGTATTTT.

The V gene is TRBV30, the J gene TRBJ1-5, with 7 positions matching TRBD1. CDR1 is GTSNPN and CDR2 is SVGIG in the germline V gene (reference sequence). The CDR3 spans 13 residues. Trimming took 3 bases from V and 11 from J; bases not matched to a gene: 10. The CDR3 bases are TGTGCCTGGAGCTACACGACCGGGACAGCCCAGCATTTT. Translated: CAWSYTTGTAQHF.

The V and J genes are TRBV18 and TRBJ2-1, with 8 positions matching TRBD1. Germline V gene data show CDR1 as KGHSH and CDR2 as LQKENI. Trimming took 1 base from V and 6 from J; bases not matched to a gene: 11. This CDR3 has 17 residues. Here the CDR3 DNA reads TGTGCCAGCTCACCACGTCTTATGGGGACAGGTTCCAATGAGCAGTTCTTC. It specifies CASSPRLMGTGSNEQFF. Full variable domain (outside the CDR3, taken from reference TRBV18 and TRBJ2-1): NAGVMQNPRHLVRRRGQEARLRCSPMKGHSHVYWYRQLPEEGLKFMVYLQKENIIDESGMPKERFSAEFPKEGPSILRIQQVVRGDSAAYFCASSPRLMGTGSNEQFFGPGTRLTVL.

In this sample, this clone turned up a few times. The chain carries TRBV5-6 and TRBJ1-1, with TRBD1 matching 8 bases. CDR3 length: 13 residues. V was clipped by 4 bases and J by 6 bases; unmatched bases: 5. Germline CDR1 SGHDT, CDR2 YYEEEE. CDR3 nucleotide sequence: TGTGCCAGCAGCCCAAGGACAGGGCCTGAAGCTTTCTTT. This codes for CASSPRTGPEAFF.

V gene TRBV5-1 combines with J gene TRBJ2-7, with 12 nucleotides matching TRBD1. The CDR3 covers 14 residues. V shed 1 base, J shed 6 bases, and the junction held 2 bases outside the gene matches. Germline values: CDR1 SGHRS, CDR2 YFSETQ. CDR3 in amino acids: CASSLWDRGREQYF. The CDR3 DNA is TGCGCCAGCAGCTTGTGGGACAGGGGGCGCGAGCAGTACTTC. The whole variable domain, filled in from reference TRBV5-1 and TRBJ2-7, reads KAGVTQTPRYLIKTRGQQVTLSCSPISGHRSVSWYQQTPGQGLQFLFEYFSETQRNKGNFPGRFSGRQFSNSRSEMNVSTLELGDSALYLCASSLWDRGREQYFGPGTRLTVT.

The V call is TRBV7-2, the J call TRBJ2-5; D gene unclear. The CDR3 is made up of 13 amino acids. Germline V gene sequence: CDR1 SGHTA, CDR2 FQGNSA. Between the trimmed V and J ends, which lost 3 bases and 2 bases, there was a span of 7 bases. Written as DNA, the CDR3 is TGTGCCAGCAGCTTTAACAGACAAGAGACCCAGTACTTC. The encoded protein is CASSFNRQETQYF.

The chain uses TRBV9 and TRBJ2-5, with a possible D match to TRBD1 (5 bases). V was cut by 3 bases and J by 4 bases, with 7 bases left in between. Germline lookup yields CDR1 SGDLS and CDR2 YYNGEE. The CDR3 runs to 12 residues. In DNA, the CDR3 is TGTGCCAGCAGCGAAGACAGAGAGACCCAGTACTTC. Protein sequence: CASSEDRETQYF.

This chain joins TRBV9 and TRBJ1-2; no reliable D call. CDR1 is SGDLS, CDR2 YYNGEE, per germline. The CDR3 spans 15 residues. The V end was cut by 0 bases, the J end by 3 bases, with 12 bases between. In nucleotides, the CDR3 is TGTGCCAGCAGCGTAGCCACCAGCGGCGACTATGGCTACACCTTC. It specifies CASSVATSGDYGYTF.

Worth noting for this clone: At the DNA level, this CDR3 is encoded by other sequences in the same sample as well. The chain joins TRBV9 to TRBJ2-5; TRBD2 matches at 10 bases. V gave up 2 bases and J gave up 5 bases; unmatched junction bases: 3. This CDR3 region has 14 residues. The germline gives CDR1 SGDLS, CDR2 YYNGEE. The CDR3 nucleotides read TGTGCCAGCAGCGTCAGCGGGGGGGCTGAGACCCAGTACTTC. Translated, it gives CASSVSGGAETQYF. Using reference TRBV9 and TRBJ2-5 for the parts outside the CDR3, the full variable domain is DSGVTQTPKHLITATGQRVTLRCSPRSGDLSVYWYQQSLDQGLQFLIQYYNGEERAKGNILERFSAQQFPDLHSELNLSSLELGDSALYFCASSVSGGAETQYFGPGTRLLVL.

This clone came up a few times. The J gene is TRBJ1-3, the V gene TRBV10-3; no firm D call. V was clipped by 0 bases and J by 0 bases, with 9 bases between them. The CDR3 consists of 16 residues. CDR1 and CDR2 from the germline V gene are ENHRY and SYGVKD. The CDR3 DNA reads as TGTGCCATCAGTGAGTCGACTTTTTACTCTGGAAACACCATATATTTT. Translated, it gives CAISESTFYSGNTIYF.

V gene TRBV7-9 combines with J gene TRBJ2-7; the match to TRBD2 covers 9 bases. Losses at the gene ends were 3 bases for V and 3 bases for J; bases not matched to a gene: 3. The V gene's germline CDR1 is SEHNR and CDR2 FQNEAQ (reference sequence). The CDR3 spans 14 residues. In nucleotides, the CDR3 is TGTGCCAGCAGCTTGAGCGGGAGGTACTACGAGCAGTACTTC. This translates into CASSLSGRYYEQYF.

The chain recombines TRBV4-1 with TRBJ1-5; tentative D call: TRBD1 (6 bases). The length of the CDR3 is 14 residues. Deletions cut 3 bases from V and 3 bases from J, with 9 bases between. Germline V gene lookup returns CDR1 MGHRA and CDR2 YSYEKL. The CDR3 region has the DNA TGCGCCAGCAGCCAGGGGGCCCCCAATCAGCCCCAGCATTTT. Protein: CASSQGAPNQPQHF.